This T cell receptor (beta chain) was identified in a study of identical twins. Study-wide results and caveats: Out-of-frame beta sequences exhibited a weaker degree of excess twin sharing. Zero-insertion analyses could be partly confounded by invariant MAIT and iNKT cells.

V dropped 3 bases and J dropped 9 bases, with 15 bases sitting between them. This CDR3 is 14 amino acids long. Germline V gene lookup returns CDR1 KGHSH and CDR2 LQKENI. TCRdb passed the 5' RACE reads through MiXCR, listing each CDR3 protein once. The profile covers hundreds of thousands of distinct CDR3 sequences, with roughly 7% appearing a single time and roughly 3.7% taken by the ten largest. This clonotype showed up just a few times. Its antigen is still unknown. This sample also belongs to another study, concerning yellow fever vaccine responses in identical twins.

The specimen was memory (CD45RO+) T cells sorted from blood. The chain combines TRBV18 with TRBJ2-1; D is perhaps TRBD2 (6 bases). The TCR comes from a woman younger than 35 in good health. This chain's CDR3 is CASSPSRGFVEQFF. The CDR3 DNA follows: TGTGCCAGCTCACCCTCGCGGGGTTTCGTTGAGCAGTTCTTC.